What follows are 13 T cell receptor beta chains derived from one specimen sequenced in a study of blood T cell repertoires in COVID-19. Libraries were prepared by immunoSEQ multiplex PCR; TCRdb keeps only in-frame clonotypes and omits some of them. The sample has roughly 300,000 clones, about 85% seen once. Sequences were obtained from PBMCs or T cells enriched from blood (not recorded which). The receptor set was obtained from a woman under 40 who had recovered from COVID-19.

This chain uses TRBV7-2 with TRBJ2-1; a possible D gene is TRBD2 (6 bases). With 3 bases removed from V and 4 bases from J, the gap between germline ends came to 10 bases. This CDR3 spans 14 amino acids. Germline V gene data show CDR1 as SGHTA and CDR2 as FQGNSA. The CDR3 sequence: CASSLRDRYNEQFF. The CDR3 nucleotides are TGTGCCAGCAGCTTGCGGGACCGATACAATGAGCAGTTCTTC.

The chain has TRBV30 and TRBJ1-6; TRBD1 is a possible D gene (5 bases). V lost 1 base to trimming and J lost 4 bases, with 11 bases between them. The CDR3 has 15 amino acids. Germline V gives CDR1 GTSNPN, CDR2 SVGIG (reference sequence). CDR3 amino acids: CAWSEGLSYNSPLHF. DNA of the CDR3: TGTGCCTGGAGTGAGGGGCTGTCTTATAATTCACCCCTCCACTTT.

This rearrangement joins TRBV18 to TRBJ1-4; a possible D gene is TRBD1 (6 bases). This CDR3 spans 16 amino acids. V lost 3 bases to trimming and J lost 6 bases, with 17 bases between them. From germline, CDR1 is KGHSH and CDR2 LQKENI. The CDR3 spells CASSPKDSRPYEKLFF. The CDR3, as DNA: TGTGCCAGCTCACCGAAGGACAGCAGGCCCTATGAAAAACTGTTTTTT.

V usage is TRBV6-5 and J usage is TRBJ2-7; TRBD1 aligns across 8 bases. Per germline, CDR1 MNHEY and CDR2 SVGAGI. The CDR3 extends over 15 amino acids. V dropped 5 bases and J dropped 3; count of bases not matched to a gene: 9. The chain's CDR3 is CASSPGQATRYEQYF. DNA of the CDR3: TGTGCCAGCAGTCCGGGACAGGCGACCCGCTACGAGCAGTACTTC.

The V and J genes are TRBV3-1 (or the pseudogene TRBV3-2) and TRBJ2-1; 8 nucleotides match TRBD2. V gave up 5 bases and J gave up 7 bases; unmatched junction bases: 10. The CDR3 is 15 residues long. Germline CDR1 reads LGHDT; CDR2 reads YNNKEL (reference sequence). For the CDR3, the DNA is TGTGCCAGCAGCATACTAGCGGAACCCGGGAATGAGCAGTTCTTC. Translated, it gives CASSILAEPGNEQFF.

The chain uses TRBV15 and TRBJ1-2; D remains ambiguous. The CDR3 is 13 amino acids. Germline-derived CDR1 and CDR2 are LNHNV and YYDKDF (reference sequence). Trimming stripped 2 bases from V and 7 bases from J, with 11 bases between. CDR3 sequence (DNA): TGTGCCACCAGCAGACGTATTCTGAGTGGCTACACCTTC. Translating gives CATSRRILSGYTF. Combining the CDR3 with reference TRBV15 and TRBJ1-2 gives the whole variable domain DAMVIQNPRYQVTQFGKPVTLSCSQTLNHNVMYWYQQKSSQAPKLLFHYYDKDFNNEADTPDNFQSRRPNTSFCFLDIRSPGLGDTAMYLCATSRRILSGYTFGSGTRLTVV.

This CDR3 reads CASSQDPTSGGRDTQYF. CDR3 sequence (DNA): TGCGCCAGCAGCCAAGACCCAACTAGCGGGGGGCGGGATACGCAGTATTTT. V gene TRBV4-1 combines with J gene TRBJ2-3; TRBD2 matches 12 bases. This CDR3 contains 17 residues. J gave up 6 bases and V 0 bases, and 7 bases lay outside the gene matches. CDR1 MGHRA and CDR2 YSYEKL come from the germline V gene.

CDR3 DNA sequence: TGTGCCAGCAATATGGCTAGCGGGACTAACAATGAGCAGTTCTTC. Protein: CASNMASGTNNEQFF. The rearrangement links TRBV2 to TRBJ2-1; 9 positions agree with TRBD2. Looked up from germline, CDR1 is SNHLY and CDR2 is FYNNEI. The length of the CDR3 is 15 residues. J gave up 5 bases and V 7 bases, and 9 bases lay outside the gene matches.

This clone turned up a few times. This rearrangement joins TRBV5-1 to TRBJ1-3, with D perhaps matching TRBD1 (6 bases). This CDR3 contains 16 residues. Germline lookup yields CDR1 SGHRS and CDR2 YFSETQ. V was pared by 1 base and J by 2 bases, with 13 bases between. The CDR3 reads CASSLSGAITGNTIYF. The CDR3 nucleotides read TGCGCCAGCAGCTTGTCAGGGGCAATAACTGGAAACACCATATATTTT.

The CDR3 DNA reads TGCGCCAGCAGCCAAGAACAGGGTAGCGACTATGGCTACACCTTC. It yields the protein CASSQEQGSDYGYTF. The chain links TRBV4-1 to TRBJ1-2; perhaps TRBD1 as D (6 bases). CDR1 and CDR2 (germline): MGHRA, YSYEKL. V shed 0 bases and J shed 3 bases, with 11 bases lying between them. The CDR3 extends over 15 amino acids.

The CDR3 DNA follows: TGTGCCAGCAGTCGCTCGGTAGATACGCAGTATTTT. Its translation: CASSRSVDTQYF. The rearrangement joins TRBV2 to TRBJ2-3; D uncertain. CDR3 length: 12 residues. The V gene's germline CDR1 is SNHLY and CDR2 FYNNEI. Trimming shortened V by 5 bases and J by 5 bases, and 8 bases separated the two germline ends. Full variable domain (rest looked up from reference TRBV2 and TRBJ2-3): EPEVTQTPSHQVTQMGQEVILRCVPISNHLYFYWYRQILGQKVEFLVSFYNNEISEKSEIFDDQFSVERPDGSNFTLKIRSTKLEDSAMYFCASSRSVDTQYFGPGTRLTVL.

Notes on this clone: The same CDR3 arises from other DNA sequences in this sample as well. V gene TRBV9 combines with J gene TRBJ1-3, with D tentatively TRBD1 (6 bases). The CDR3 is 14 amino acids. The V end was cut by 3 bases, the J end by 4 bases, with 11 bases between. Germline V gene sequence: CDR1 SGDLS, CDR2 YYNGEE. Here the CDR3 DNA reads TGTGCCAGCAGCGCAACAGGGTCCGGAAACACCATATATTTT. Amino acids: CASSATGSGNTIYF. The variable domain in full, completed from reference TRBV9 and TRBJ1-3, reads DSGVTQTPKHLITATGQRVTLRCSPRSGDLSVYWYQQSLDQGLQFLIQYYNGEERAKGNILERFSAQQFPDLHSELNLSSLELGDSALYFCASSATGSGNTIYFGEGSWLTVV.

V gene TRBV30 combines with J gene TRBJ1-6; 9 nucleotides agree with TRBD1. Trimming took 3 bases from V and 11 from J; bases not matched to a gene: 11. The CDR3 loop spans 15 amino acids. Germline-derived CDR1 and CDR2 are GTSNPN and SVGIG (reference sequence). The chain's CDR3 is CAWRTPGQGKPPLHF. The CDR3 DNA reads as TGTGCCTGGAGAACCCCGGGACAGGGAAAGCCACCCCTCCACTTT.